A single sample is the source of the 15 T cell receptor beta chains below, sequenced in a study of cytomegalovirus exposure and HLA in healthy donors. Primers: 60 Vbeta forward and 13 Jbeta reverse. Data came from immunoSEQ multiplex PCR; TCRdb stores just in-frame clones and leaves some out. There are some 180,000 clones in the sample; 80% occur only once, and about 1.9% lies in the top ten. The material sequenced was PBMCs. The receptors were gathered from a young woman in good health and CMV-seronegative.

This clone was counted many times. This chain joins TRBV5-4 and TRBJ1-1; 10 nucleotides align to TRBD1. The CDR3 covers 16 residues. Germline V CDR1 and CDR2: SGHNT, YYREEE (reference sequence). V gave up 0 bases and J gave up 5 bases; unmatched junction bases: 7. The DNA for the CDR3 is TGTGCCAGCAGCTTGGGGGGTGGACAGGGGGGAACTGAAGCTTTCTTT. Amino acids: CASSLGGGQGGTEAFF.

V is TRBV5-1 and J is TRBJ2-2, with 9 bases that match TRBD2. The CDR3 consists of 14 residues. V lost 7 bases and J lost 1; bases outside the gene matches: 2. Germline assignment: CDR1 SGHRS and CDR2 YFSETQ. The CDR3 reads CASLSGGNTGELFF. CDR3 sequence (DNA): TGCGCCAGCCTTAGCGGGGGGAACACCGGGGAGCTGTTTTTT.

This clone was found a few times. CDR3 sequence reads: CASSPRLNTEAFF. In DNA, the CDR3 is TGTGCCAGCAGCCCCAGATTGAACACTGAAGCTTTCTTT. The V and J genes are TRBV5-4 and TRBJ1-1, with D uncertain. Germline V lookup: CDR1 SGHNT, CDR2 YYREEE (reference sequence). The CDR3 has 13 amino acids. Trimming took 4 bases from V and 0 from J, leaving 7 bases between them.

The rearrangement joins TRBV6-5 to TRBJ2-7; unclear D gene. Germline CDR1 and CDR2: MNHEY and SVGAGI. V lost 5 bases to trimming and J lost 9 bases, with 17 bases between them. The CDR3 has 13 amino acids. CDR3 in amino acids: CASSQKNLVGQYF. The CDR3 DNA is TGTGCCAGCAGTCAAAAGAACCTCGTCGGGCAGTACTTC.

This chain uses TRBV29-1 with TRBJ1-2; D call uncertain. Germline-derived CDR1 and CDR2 are SQVTM and ANQGSEA. Between the trimmed V and J ends, which lost 0 bases and 0 bases, there was a span of 8 bases. The CDR3 loop spans 14 amino acids. DNA for the CDR3: TGCAGCGTTGAAGAGGTCGGGGCTAACTATGGCTACACCTTC. Amino acid sequence: CSVEEVGANYGYTF.

This chain links TRBV9 with TRBJ1-4; no reliable D call. Germline CDR1 and CDR2: SGDLS and YYNGEE. Trimming removed 0 bases at V and 3 bases at J, with 9 bases between. This CDR3 contains 15 residues. For the CDR3, the DNA is TGTGCCAGCAGCGTAGAAAAGCTCCCTAATGAAAAACTGTTTTTT. Translated: CASSVEKLPNEKLFF.

This clone was found a few times. V and J are TRBV5-4 and TRBJ1-2; maybe TRBD1 (6 bases). Per germline, CDR1 SGHNT and CDR2 YYREEE (reference sequence). V dropped 4 bases and J dropped 10 bases, with 11 bases sitting between them. The CDR3 extends over 11 amino acids. CDR3 amino acids: CASSLGHFYTF. The DNA for the CDR3 is TGTGCCAGCAGCCTGGGACACTTCTACACCTTC. The entire variable domain, with the rest obtained from reference TRBV5-4 and TRBJ1-2, is as follows: ETGVTQSPTHLIKTRGQQVTLRCSSQSGHNTVSWYQQALGQGPQFIFQYYREEENGRGNFPPRFSGLQFPNYSSELNVNALELDDSALYLCASSLGHFYTFGSGTRLTVV.

The chain employs TRBV11-2 and TRBJ1-2; 9 positions agree with TRBD1. This CDR3 is built from 18 residues. V lost 2 bases to trimming and J lost 3 bases; unmatched junction nucleotides: 13. Germline V gene data show CDR1 as SGHAT and CDR2 as FQNNGV. The CDR3: CASSLTTGTGSGYYGYTF. CDR3 in DNA: TGTGCCAGCAGCTTAACAACCGGGACAGGGTCCGGCTACTATGGCTACACCTTC.

The rearrangement links TRBV5-1 to TRBJ2-2, with 10 bases aligning to TRBD2. Per germline, CDR1 SGHRS and CDR2 YFSETQ. The CDR3 has 15 residues. V was pared by 1 base and J by 6 bases, with 3 bases of the junction left unmatched. DNA of the CDR3: TGCGCCAGCAGCTTGAAGGGACTAGCGCCCGGGGAGCTGTTTTTT. This encodes CASSLKGLAPGELFF.

This rearrangement joins TRBV30 to TRBJ2-3; the match to TRBD2 covers 8 bases. The CDR3 is 13 amino acids. With 3 bases clipped from V and 1 base from J, the junction kept 0 bases outside the gene matches. CDR1 is GTSNPN, CDR2 SVGIG, per germline (reference sequence). The CDR3 nucleotides are TGTGCCTGGAGGGGACTAGGCACAGATACGCAGTATTTT. This sequence encodes CAWRGLGTDTQYF. Using reference TRBV30 and TRBJ2-3 for the parts outside the CDR3, the full variable domain is SQTIHQWPATLVQPVGSPLSLECTVEGTSNPNLYWYRQAAGRGLQLLFYSVGIGQISSEVPQNLSASRPQDRQFILSSKKLLLSDSGFYLCAWRGLGTDTQYFGPGTRLTVL.

The J gene is TRBJ1-1, the V gene TRBV6-1, with 7 nucleotides matching TRBD1. V trimming: 6 bases; J trimming: 0 bases; junction bases outside the gene matches: 7. The germline CDR1 and CDR2 sequences are MNHNS and SASEGT. The CDR3 loop spans 15 amino acids. CDR3 region: CASSRGQIMNTEAFF. CDR3 bases: TGTGCCAGCAGCCGGGGACAGATCATGAACACTGAAGCTTTCTTT.

This sequence joins TRBV6-5 and TRBJ1-3; D uncertain. The germline V gene has CDR1 MNHEY and CDR2 SVGAGI. This CDR3 region has 14 residues. Trimming shortened V by 7 bases and J by 0 bases, and 10 bases separated the two germline ends. The CDR3 spells CASTLTVSGNTIYF. The CDR3 nucleotides are TGTGCCAGCACTCTCACAGTCTCTGGAAACACCATATATTTT.

The V and J genes are TRBV5-4 and TRBJ2-5; D unresolved. Germline V CDR1 and CDR2: SGHNT, YYREEE (reference sequence). The CDR3 sequence is 13 residues long. V was clipped by 9 bases and J by 0 bases, with 12 bases between them. DNA of the CDR3: TGTGCCATGTCCCACGGAGACCAAGAGACCCAGTACTTC. It is translated as CAMSHGDQETQYF.

The chain has TRBV19 and TRBJ1-5; no clear D. Trimming shortened V by 1 base and J by 5 bases, and 9 bases separated the two germline ends. This CDR3 has 14 residues. From germline, CDR1 is LNHDA and CDR2 SQIVND (reference sequence). The CDR3 is CASSIGRRDQPQHF. The CDR3 DNA reads TGTGCCAGTAGTATAGGAAGGAGAGATCAGCCCCAGCATTTT.

This clone was counted a single time. The CDR3 DNA sequence: TGTGCCAGCAGGAGAATGAACACTGAAGCTTTCTTT. This gives the protein CASRRMNTEAFF. This chain connects TRBV5-8 to TRBJ1-1; the D is unclear. The CDR3 has 12 residues. CDR1 is SGHTS and CDR2 is YDEGEE in the germline V gene. V lost 5 bases to trimming and J lost 0 bases, with 5 bases between them.